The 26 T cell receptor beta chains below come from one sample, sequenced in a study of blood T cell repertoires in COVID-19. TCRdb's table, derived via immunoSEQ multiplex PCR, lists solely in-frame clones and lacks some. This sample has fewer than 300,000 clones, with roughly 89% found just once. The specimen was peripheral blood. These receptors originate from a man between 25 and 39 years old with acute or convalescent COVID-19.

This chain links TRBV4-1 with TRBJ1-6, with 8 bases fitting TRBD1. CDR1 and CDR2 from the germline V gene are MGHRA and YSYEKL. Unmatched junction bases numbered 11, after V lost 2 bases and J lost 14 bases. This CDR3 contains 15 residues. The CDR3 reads CASSQLDREVVTLHF. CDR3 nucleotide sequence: TGCGCCAGCAGCCAATTGGACAGGGAGGTTGTCACCCTCCACTTT.

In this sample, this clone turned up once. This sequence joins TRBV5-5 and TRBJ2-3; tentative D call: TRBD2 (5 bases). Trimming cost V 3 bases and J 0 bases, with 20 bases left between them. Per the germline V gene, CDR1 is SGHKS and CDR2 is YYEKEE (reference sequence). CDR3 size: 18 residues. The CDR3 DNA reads TGTGCCAGCAGCTCCCGGGGTCCTTCGGCGTTTAGCACAGATACGCAGTATTTT. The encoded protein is CASSSRGPSAFSTDTQYF.

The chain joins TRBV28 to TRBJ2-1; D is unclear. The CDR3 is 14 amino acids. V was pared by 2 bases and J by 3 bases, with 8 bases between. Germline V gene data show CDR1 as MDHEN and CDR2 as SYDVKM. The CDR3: CASSLAAIYNEQFF. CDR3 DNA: TGTGCCAGCAGTTTAGCTGCGATCTACAATGAGCAGTTCTTC.

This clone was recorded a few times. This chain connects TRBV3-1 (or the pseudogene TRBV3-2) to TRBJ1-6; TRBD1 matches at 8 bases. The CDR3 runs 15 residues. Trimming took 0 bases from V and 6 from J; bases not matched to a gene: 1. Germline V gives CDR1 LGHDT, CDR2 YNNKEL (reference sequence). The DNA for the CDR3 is TGTGCCAGCAGCCAAGAGGGGACAGGTAATTCACCCCTCCACTTT. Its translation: CASSQEGTGNSPLHF.

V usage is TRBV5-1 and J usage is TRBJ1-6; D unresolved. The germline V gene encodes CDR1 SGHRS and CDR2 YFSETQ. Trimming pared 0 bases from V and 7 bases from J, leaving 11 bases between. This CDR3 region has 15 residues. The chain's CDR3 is CASSLVTGSNSPLHF. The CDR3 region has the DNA TGCGCCAGCAGCTTGGTCACGGGGAGCAATTCACCCCTCCACTTT.

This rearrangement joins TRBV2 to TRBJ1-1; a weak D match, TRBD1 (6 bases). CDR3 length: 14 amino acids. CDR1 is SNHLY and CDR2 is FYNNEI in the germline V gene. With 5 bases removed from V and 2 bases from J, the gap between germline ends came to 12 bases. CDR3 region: CASSLQGTNTEAFF. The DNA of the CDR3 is TGTGCCAGCAGTCTACAGGGAACAAACACTGAAGCTTTCTTT. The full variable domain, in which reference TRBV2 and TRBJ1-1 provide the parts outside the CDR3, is EPEVTQTPSHQVTQMGQEVILRCVPISNHLYFYWYRQILGQKVEFLVSFYNNEISEKSEIFDDQFSVERPDGSNFTLKIRSTKLEDSAMYFCASSLQGTNTEAFFGQGTRLTVV.

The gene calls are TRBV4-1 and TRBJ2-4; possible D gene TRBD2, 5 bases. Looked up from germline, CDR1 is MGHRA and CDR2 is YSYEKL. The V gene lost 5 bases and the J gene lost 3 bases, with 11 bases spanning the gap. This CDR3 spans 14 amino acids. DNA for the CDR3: TGCGCCAGCAGCGCGAGCGGATTCAAAAACATTCAGTACTTC. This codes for CASSASGFKNIQYF.

In DNA, the CDR3 is TGTGCCAGCAGCCCTTTACGCGGGACAGGGTACACTGAAGCTTTCTTT. This codes for CASSPLRGTGYTEAFF. V usage is TRBV6-6 and J usage is TRBJ1-1, with TRBD1 identical over 9 bases. Germline assignment: CDR1 MNHNY and CDR2 SVGAGI (reference sequence). The CDR3 is made up of 16 amino acids. V lost 6 bases, J lost 3 bases, and 11 bases stayed unmatched.

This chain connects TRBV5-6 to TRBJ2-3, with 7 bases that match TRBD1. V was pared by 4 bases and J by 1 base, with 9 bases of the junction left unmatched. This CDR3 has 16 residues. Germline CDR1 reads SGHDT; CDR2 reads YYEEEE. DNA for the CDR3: TGTGCCAGCAGCGTCCGGGGACAGCCACGCACAGATACGCAGTATTTT. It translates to CASSVRGQPRTDTQYF.

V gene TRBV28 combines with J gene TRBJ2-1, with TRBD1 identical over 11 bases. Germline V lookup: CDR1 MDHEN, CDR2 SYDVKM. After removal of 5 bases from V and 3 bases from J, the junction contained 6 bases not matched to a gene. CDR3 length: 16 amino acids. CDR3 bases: TGTGCCAGCAGTACCTCCGGGACAGGGGGCTACAATGAGCAGTTCTTC. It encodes CASSTSGTGGYNEQFF. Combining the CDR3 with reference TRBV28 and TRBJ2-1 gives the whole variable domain DVKVTQSSRYLVKRTGEKVFLECVQDMDHENMFWYRQDPGLGLRLIYFSYDVKMKEKGDIPEGYSVSREKKERFSLILESASTNQTSMYLCASSTSGTGGYNEQFFGPGTRLTVL.

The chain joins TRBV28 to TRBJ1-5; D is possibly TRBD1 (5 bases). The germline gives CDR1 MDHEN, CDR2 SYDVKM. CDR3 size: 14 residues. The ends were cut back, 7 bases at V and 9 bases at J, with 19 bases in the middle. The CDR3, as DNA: TGTGCCAGCATTATGGGCCAGGGCGGTTGGCCCCAGCATTTT. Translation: CASIMGQGGWPQHF.

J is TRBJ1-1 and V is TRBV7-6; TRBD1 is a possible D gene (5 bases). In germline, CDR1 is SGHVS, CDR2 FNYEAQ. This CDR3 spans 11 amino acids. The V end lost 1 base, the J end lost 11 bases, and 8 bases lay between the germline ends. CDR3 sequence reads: CASSLEGAAFF. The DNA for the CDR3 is TGTGCCAGCAGCTTAGAAGGGGCTGCTTTCTTT.

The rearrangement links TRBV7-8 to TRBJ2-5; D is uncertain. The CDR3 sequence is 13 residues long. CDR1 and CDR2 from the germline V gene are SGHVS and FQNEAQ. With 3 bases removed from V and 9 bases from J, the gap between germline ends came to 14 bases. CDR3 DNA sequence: TGTGCCAGCAGCTTTGGAGTCGCTGAAGCCCAGTACTTC. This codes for CASSFGVAEAQYF. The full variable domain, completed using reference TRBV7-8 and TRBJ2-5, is GAGVSQSPRYKVAKRGQDVALRCDPISGHVSLFWYQQALGQGPEFLTYFQNEAQLDKSGLPSDRFFAERPEGSVSTLKIQRTQQEDSAVYLCASSFGVAEAQYFGPGTRLLVL.

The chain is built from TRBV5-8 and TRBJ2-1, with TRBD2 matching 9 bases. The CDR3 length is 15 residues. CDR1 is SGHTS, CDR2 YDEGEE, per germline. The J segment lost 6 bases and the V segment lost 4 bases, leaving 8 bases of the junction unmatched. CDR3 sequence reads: CASSQEVAGANEQFF. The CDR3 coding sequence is TGTGCCAGCAGCCAGGAGGTAGCGGGGGCCAATGAGCAGTTCTTC.

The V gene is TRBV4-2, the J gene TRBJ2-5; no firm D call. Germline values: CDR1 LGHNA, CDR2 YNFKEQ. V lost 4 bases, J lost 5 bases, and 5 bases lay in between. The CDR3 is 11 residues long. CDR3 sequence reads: CASSPYETQYF. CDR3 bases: TGTGCCAGCAGCCCGTATGAGACCCAGTACTTC.

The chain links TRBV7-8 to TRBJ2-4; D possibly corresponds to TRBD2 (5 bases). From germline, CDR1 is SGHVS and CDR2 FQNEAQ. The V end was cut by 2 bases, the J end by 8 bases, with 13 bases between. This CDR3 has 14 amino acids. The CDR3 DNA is TGTGCCAGCAGCTTAACCACCCCCGGGGACATTCAGTACTTC. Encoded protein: CASSLTTPGDIQYF.

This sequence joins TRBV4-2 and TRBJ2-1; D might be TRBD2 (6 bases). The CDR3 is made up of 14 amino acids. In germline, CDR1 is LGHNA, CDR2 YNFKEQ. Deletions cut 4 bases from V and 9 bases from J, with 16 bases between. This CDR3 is CASSPLGGSGEQFF. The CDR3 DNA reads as TGTGCCAGCAGCCCACTCGGCGGTAGCGGTGAGCAGTTCTTC.

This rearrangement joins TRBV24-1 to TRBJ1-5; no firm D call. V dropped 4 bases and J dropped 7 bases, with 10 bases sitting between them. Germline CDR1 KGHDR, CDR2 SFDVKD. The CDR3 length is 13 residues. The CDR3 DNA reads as TGTGCCACCAGTGACGCCAACACGCAGCCCCAGCATTTT. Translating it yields CATSDANTQPQHF.

DNA of the CDR3: TGTGCCAGCAGAAAGGGGCAGGTTACAGACACCATATATTTT. Its translation: CASRKGQVTDTIYF. This chain uses TRBV6-5 with TRBJ1-3, with a weak D call TRBD1 (5 bases). The CDR3 has 14 residues. The germline V gene has CDR1 MNHEY and CDR2 SVGAGI. Trimming took 6 bases from V and 8 from J, leaving 17 bases between them.

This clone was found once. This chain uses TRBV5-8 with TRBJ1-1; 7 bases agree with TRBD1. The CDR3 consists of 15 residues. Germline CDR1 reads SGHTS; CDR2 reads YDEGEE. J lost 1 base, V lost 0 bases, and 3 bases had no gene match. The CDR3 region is CASSLEGGRNTEAFF. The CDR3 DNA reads TGTGCCAGCAGCTTGGAAGGGGGCAGGAACACTGAAGCTTTCTTT.

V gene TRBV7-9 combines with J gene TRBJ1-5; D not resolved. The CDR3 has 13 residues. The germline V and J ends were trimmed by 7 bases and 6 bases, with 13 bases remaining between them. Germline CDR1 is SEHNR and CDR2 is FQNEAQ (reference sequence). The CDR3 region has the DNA TGTGCCAGCACCTCGTTATCGGGTCAGCCCCAGCATTTT. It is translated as CASTSLSGQPQHF.

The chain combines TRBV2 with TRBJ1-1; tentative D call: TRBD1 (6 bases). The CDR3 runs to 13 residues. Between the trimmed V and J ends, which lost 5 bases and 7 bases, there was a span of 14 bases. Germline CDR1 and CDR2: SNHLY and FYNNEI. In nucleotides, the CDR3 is TGTGCCAGCAGTCGTACAGGGCTAGGTGAAGCTTTCTTT. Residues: CASSRTGLGEAFF.

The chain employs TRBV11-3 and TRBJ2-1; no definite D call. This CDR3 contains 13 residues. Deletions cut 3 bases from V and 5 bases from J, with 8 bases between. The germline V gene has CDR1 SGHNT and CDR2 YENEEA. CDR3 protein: CASSLGRNNEQFF. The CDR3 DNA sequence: TGTGCCAGCAGCTTGGGCAGAAACAATGAGCAGTTCTTC.

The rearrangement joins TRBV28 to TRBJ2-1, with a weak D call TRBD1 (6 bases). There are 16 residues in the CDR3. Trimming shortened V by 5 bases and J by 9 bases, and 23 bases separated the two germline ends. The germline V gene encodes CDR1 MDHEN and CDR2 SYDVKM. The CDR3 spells CASSQPDSPPLGEQFF. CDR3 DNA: TGTGCCAGCAGTCAGCCGGACAGTCCCCCGTTAGGTGAGCAGTTCTTC.

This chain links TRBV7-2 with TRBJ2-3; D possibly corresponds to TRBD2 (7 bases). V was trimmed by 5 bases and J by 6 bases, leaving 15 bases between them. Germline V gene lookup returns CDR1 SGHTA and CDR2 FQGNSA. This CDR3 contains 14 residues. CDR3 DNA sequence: TGTGCCAGCAGCCTCGGGGGGCCGGAGGATACGCAGTATTTT. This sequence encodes CASSLGGPEDTQYF.

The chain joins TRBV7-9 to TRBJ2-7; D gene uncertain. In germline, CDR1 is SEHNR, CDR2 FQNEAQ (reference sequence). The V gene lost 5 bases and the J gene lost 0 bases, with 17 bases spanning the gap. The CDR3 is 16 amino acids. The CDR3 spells CASSRSVRAVSYEQYF. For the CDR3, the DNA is TGTGCCAGCAGCCGGTCGGTTCGCGCTGTCTCCTACGAGCAGTACTTC. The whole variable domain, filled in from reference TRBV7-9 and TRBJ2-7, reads DTGVSQNPRHKITKRGQNVTFRCDPISEHNRLYWYRQTLGQGPEFLTYFQNEAQLEKSRLLSDRFSAERPKGSFSTLEIQRTEQGDSAMYLCASSRSVRAVSYEQYFGPGTRLTVT.